Listed here are 8 T cell receptor beta chains from one sample, sequenced in a study of T cell repertoires in cytomegalovirus infection. These receptors have no identified antigens. TCRdb redid the calling of the reads with MiXCR, one entry per CDR3 protein. The sample holds 450,000 to 600,000 distinct CDR3 sequences; around a third are singletons and the top ten take roughly a sixth. Sequenced material: cultured PBMCs, taken from culture after CMV antigen stimulation. These receptor sequences come from a human donor in good health (CMV status not recorded). Some clones in this sample may be carry-over from other donors' samples.

This clonotype has more than one count but fewer than ten. The V call is TRBV28, the J call TRBJ2-7; 7 bases align to TRBD1. The CDR3 length is 16 residues. J lost 4 bases, V lost 8 bases, and 17 bases had no gene match. Germline V lookup: CDR1 MDHEN, CDR2 SYDVKM. CDR3: CASYMRGPLGFYEQYF. In DNA form, the CDR3 reads TGTGCCAGCTATATGAGGGGGCCTTTAGGGTTTTACGAGCAGTACTTC.

This clonotype has just a few counts. The gene calls are TRBV20-1 and TRBJ2-3, with a weak D call TRBD1 (6 bases). CDR3 length: 15 residues. From germline, CDR1 is DFQATT and CDR2 SNEGSKA (reference sequence). Trimming pared 0 bases from V and 2 bases from J, leaving 12 bases between. In DNA, the CDR3 is TGCAGTGCTAGAGATCCGGGACATCTCACAGATACGCAGTATTTT. It yields the protein CSARDPGHLTDTQYF.

At least ten counts were recorded for this clonotype. The chain is built from TRBV7-2 and TRBJ2-3; D is ambiguous. Germline V CDR1 and CDR2: SGHTA, FQGNSA. Trimming took 6 bases from V and 0 from J, leaving 13 bases between them. This CDR3 has 15 residues. The CDR3 region is CASRPPGSSTDTQYF. The CDR3 bases are TGTGCCAGCAGGCCTCCGGGCTCTAGCACAGATACGCAGTATTTT. Using reference TRBV7-2 and TRBJ2-3 for the parts outside the CDR3, the full variable domain is GAGVSQSPSNKVTEKGKDVELRCDPISGHTALYWYRQSLGQGLEFLIYFQGNSAPDKSGLPSDRFSAERTGGSVSTLTIQRTQQEDSAVYLCASRPPGSSTDTQYFGPGTRLTVL.

The chain combines TRBV7-2 with TRBJ2-7; TRBD2 matches at 12 bases. There are 19 residues in the CDR3. The trim removed 3 bases at V and 4 bases at J, leaving 16 bases unmatched. CDR1 SGHTA and CDR2 FQGNSA come from the germline V gene. CDR3 DNA sequence: TGTGCCAGCAGCTTTAAAGCCGGACGGCTAGCGGGAGGGCCGTACGAGCAGTACTTC. This sequence encodes CASSFKAGRLAGGPYEQYF.

This clonotype was detected ten times or more. The V and J genes are TRBV6-2 or TRBV6-3 and TRBJ2-1; the D gene is possibly TRBD1 (5 bases). The V gene lost 7 bases and the J gene lost 2 bases, with 9 bases spanning the gap. This CDR3 spans 13 amino acids. Germline assignment: CDR1 MNHEY and CDR2 SVGEGT. CDR3 amino acids: CASTPTAYNEQFF. CDR3 DNA: TGTGCCAGCACCCCGACAGCCTACAATGAGCAGTTCTTC.

The V gene is TRBV19, the J gene TRBJ2-2; 9 bases are shared with TRBD1. V shed 6 bases and J 4 bases; nucleotides not matched to a gene: 12. The germline V gene encodes CDR1 LNHDA and CDR2 SQIVND (reference sequence). The CDR3 runs 17 residues. Written as DNA, the CDR3 is TGTGCCAGTAGCAGACCCGGGACAGGGTTTAGCACCGGGGAGCTGTTTTTT. Amino acid sequence: CASSRPGTGFSTGELFF.

CDR3 sequence reads: CASSPRLAYYEQYF. DNA for the CDR3: TGTGCCAGCAGTCCCCGTCTAGCCTACTACGAGCAGTACTTC. This sequence joins TRBV12-3 or TRBV12-4 and TRBJ2-7; D is perhaps TRBD2 (5 bases). This CDR3 has 14 residues. V dropped 5 bases and J dropped 3 bases, with 14 bases sitting between them.

The table lists this clonotype with many counts. The chain employs TRBV7-9 and TRBJ1-5, with a possible D match to TRBD1 (6 bases). In germline, CDR1 is SEHNR, CDR2 FQNEAQ (reference sequence). V was clipped by 1 base and J by 6 bases, with 13 bases between them. CDR3 size: 15 residues. CDR3 bases: TGTGCCAGCAGCTTAGACGCCGGGGGCATTCAGCCCCAGCATTTT. It encodes CASSLDAGGIQPQHF.